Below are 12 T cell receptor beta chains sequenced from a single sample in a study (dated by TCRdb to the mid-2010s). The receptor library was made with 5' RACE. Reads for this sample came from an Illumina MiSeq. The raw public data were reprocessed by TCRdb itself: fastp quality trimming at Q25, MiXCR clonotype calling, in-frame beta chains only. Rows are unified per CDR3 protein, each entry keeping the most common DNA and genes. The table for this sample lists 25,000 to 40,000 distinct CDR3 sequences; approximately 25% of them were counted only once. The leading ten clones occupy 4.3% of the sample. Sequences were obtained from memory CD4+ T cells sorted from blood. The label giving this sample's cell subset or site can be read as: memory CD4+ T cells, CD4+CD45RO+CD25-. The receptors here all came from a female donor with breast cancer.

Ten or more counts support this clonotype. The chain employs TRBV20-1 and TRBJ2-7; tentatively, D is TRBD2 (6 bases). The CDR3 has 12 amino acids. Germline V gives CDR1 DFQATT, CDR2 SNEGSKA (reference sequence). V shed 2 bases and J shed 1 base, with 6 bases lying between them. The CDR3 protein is CSARRGSYEQYF. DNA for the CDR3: TGCAGTGCTAGACGGGGGTCCTACGAGCAGTACTTC.

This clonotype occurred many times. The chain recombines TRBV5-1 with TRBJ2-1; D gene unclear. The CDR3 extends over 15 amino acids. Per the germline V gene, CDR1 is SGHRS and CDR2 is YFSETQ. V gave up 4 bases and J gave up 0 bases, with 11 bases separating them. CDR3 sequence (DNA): TGCGCCAGCAGCGACGACTTGAGCTCCTACAATGAGCAGTTCTTC. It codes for CASSDDLSSYNEQFF.

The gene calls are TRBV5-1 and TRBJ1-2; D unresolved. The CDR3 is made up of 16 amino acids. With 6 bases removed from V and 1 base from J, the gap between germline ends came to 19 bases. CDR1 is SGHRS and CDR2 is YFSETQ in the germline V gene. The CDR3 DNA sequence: TGCGCCAGCACCCAAGACCAAGATGCCCATAACTATGGCTACACCTTC. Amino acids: CASTQDQDAHNYGYTF.

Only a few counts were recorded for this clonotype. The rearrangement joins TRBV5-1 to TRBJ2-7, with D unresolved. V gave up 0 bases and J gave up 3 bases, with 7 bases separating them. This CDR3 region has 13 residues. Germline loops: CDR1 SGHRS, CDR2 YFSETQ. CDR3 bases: TGCGCCAGCAGCTTGGGCAACAGCTACGAGCAGTACTTC. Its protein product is CASSLGNSYEQYF.

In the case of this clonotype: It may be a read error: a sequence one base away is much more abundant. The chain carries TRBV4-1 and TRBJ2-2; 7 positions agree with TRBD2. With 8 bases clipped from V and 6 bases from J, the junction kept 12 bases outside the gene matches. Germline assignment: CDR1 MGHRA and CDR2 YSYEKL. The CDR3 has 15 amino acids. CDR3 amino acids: CASGARDYSPGELFF. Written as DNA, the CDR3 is TGCGCCAGCGGCGCCCGGGACTACTCACCCGGGGAGCTGTTTTTT.

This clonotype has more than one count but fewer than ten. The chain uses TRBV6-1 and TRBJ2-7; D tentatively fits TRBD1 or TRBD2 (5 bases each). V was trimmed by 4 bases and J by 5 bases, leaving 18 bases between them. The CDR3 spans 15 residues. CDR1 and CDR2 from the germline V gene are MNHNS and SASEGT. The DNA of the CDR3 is TGTGCCAGCAGTGTATGGGGGAACGGGTTGGACGAGCAGTACTTC. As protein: CASSVWGNGLDEQYF.

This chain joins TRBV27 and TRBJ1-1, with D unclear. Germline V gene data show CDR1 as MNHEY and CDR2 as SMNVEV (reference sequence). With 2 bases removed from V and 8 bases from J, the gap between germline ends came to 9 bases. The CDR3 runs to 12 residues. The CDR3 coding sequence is TGTGCCAGCAGTTTACTGGGGAAAGAAGCTTTCTTT. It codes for CASSLLGKEAFF.

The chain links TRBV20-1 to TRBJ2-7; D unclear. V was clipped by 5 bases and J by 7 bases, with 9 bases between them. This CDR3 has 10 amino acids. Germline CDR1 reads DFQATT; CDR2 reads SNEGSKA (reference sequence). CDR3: CSALLGEQYF. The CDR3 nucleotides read TGCAGTGCTCTCCTGGGGGAGCAGTACTTC.

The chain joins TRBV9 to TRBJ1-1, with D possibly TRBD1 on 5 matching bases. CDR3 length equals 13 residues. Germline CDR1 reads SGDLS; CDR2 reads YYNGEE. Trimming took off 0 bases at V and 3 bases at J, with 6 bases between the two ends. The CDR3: CASSVGRDTEAFF. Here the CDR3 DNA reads TGTGCCAGCAGCGTAGGCAGGGACACTGAAGCTTTCTTT.

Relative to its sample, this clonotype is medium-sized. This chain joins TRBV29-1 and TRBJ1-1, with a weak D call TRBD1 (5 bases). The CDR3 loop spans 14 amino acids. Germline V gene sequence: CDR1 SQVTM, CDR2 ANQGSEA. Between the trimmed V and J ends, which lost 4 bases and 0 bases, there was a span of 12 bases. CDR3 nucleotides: TGCAGCGTTGTATGGGGCGCCATGAACACTGAAGCTTTCTTT. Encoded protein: CSVVWGAMNTEAFF.

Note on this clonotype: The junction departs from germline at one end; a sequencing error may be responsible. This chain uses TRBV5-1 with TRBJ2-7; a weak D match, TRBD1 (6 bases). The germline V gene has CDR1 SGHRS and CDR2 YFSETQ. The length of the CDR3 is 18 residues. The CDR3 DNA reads TGCACCAGCAGCCGACGACCCCACACAGGGATTACCGGCTACGAGCAGTACTTC. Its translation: CTSSRRPHTGITGYEQYF. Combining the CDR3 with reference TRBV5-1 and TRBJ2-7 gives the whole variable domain KAGVTQTPRYLIKTRGQQVTLSCSPISGHRSVSWYQQTPGQGLQFLFEYFSETQRNKGNFPGRFSGRQFSNSRSEMNVSTLELGDSALYLCTSSRRPHTGITGYEQYFGPGTRLTVT.

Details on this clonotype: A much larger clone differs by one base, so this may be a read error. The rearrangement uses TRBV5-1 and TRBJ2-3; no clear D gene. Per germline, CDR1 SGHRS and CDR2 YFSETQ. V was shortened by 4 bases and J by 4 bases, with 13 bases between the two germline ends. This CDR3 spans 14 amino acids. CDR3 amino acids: CASSPYVNSDTQYF. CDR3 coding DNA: TGCGCCAGCAGCCCGTACGTGAACTCAGATACGCAGTATTTT.